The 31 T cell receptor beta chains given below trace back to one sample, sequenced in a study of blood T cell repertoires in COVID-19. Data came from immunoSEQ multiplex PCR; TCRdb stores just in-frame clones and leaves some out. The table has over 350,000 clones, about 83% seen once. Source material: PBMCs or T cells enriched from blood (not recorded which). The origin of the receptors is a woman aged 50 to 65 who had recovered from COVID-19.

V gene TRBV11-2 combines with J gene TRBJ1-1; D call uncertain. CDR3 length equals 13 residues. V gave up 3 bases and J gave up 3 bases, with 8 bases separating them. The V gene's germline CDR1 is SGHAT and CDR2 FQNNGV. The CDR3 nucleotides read TGTGCCAGCAGCTTTTTCCCGTACACTGAAGCTTTCTTT. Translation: CASSFFPYTEAFF.

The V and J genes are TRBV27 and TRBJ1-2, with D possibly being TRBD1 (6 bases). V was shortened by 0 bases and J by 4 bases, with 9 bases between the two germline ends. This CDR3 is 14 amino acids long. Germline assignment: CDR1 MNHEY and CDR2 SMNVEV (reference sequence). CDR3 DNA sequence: TGTGCCAGCAGTTTATCGGGAGGGGGCTATGGCTACACCTTC. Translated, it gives CASSLSGGGYGYTF.

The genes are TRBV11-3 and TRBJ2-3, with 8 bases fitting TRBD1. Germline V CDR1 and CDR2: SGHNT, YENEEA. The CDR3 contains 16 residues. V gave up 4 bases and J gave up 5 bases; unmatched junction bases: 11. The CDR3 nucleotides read TGTGCCAGCAGCTCCTTAAATCAGGGGGCGGAAGATACGCAGTATTTT. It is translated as CASSSLNQGAEDTQYF. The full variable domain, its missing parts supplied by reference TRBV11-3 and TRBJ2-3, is EAGVVQSPRYKIIEKKQPVAFWCNPISGHNTLYWYLQNLGQGPELLIRYENEEAVDDSQLPKDRFSAERLKGVDSTLKIQPAELGDSAVYLCASSSLNQGAEDTQYFGPGTRLTVL.

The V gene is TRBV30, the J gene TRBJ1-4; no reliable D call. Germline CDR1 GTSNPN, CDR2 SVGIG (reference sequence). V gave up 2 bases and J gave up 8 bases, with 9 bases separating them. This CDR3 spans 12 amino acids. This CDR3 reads CAWSLSLEKLFF. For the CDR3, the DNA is TGTGCCTGGAGTTTATCCTTGGAAAAACTGTTTTTT.

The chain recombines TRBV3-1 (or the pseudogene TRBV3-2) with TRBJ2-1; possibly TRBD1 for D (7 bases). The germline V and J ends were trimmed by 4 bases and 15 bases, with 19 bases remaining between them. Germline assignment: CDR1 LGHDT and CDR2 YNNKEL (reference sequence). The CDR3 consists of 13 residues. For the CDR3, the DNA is TGTGCCAGCAGCCTAACAATCCAGGGGGGTCGGTTCTTC. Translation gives CASSLTIQGGRFF.

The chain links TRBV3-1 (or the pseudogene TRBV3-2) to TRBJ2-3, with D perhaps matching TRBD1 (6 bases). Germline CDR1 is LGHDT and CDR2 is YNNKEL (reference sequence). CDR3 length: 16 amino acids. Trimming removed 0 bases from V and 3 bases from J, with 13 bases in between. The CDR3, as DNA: TGTGCCAGCAGCCAAGAGGGGGCTAAAAGAACAGATACGCAGTATTTT. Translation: CASSQEGAKRTDTQYF.

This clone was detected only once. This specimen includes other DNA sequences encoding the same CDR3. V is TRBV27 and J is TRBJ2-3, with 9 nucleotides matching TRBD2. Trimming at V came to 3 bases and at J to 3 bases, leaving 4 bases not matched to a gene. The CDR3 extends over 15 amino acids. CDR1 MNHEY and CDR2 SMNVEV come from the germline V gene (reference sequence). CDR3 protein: CASSLAGGLTDTQYF. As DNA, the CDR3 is TGTGCCAGCAGTTTGGCGGGGGGGCTTACAGATACGCAGTATTTT.

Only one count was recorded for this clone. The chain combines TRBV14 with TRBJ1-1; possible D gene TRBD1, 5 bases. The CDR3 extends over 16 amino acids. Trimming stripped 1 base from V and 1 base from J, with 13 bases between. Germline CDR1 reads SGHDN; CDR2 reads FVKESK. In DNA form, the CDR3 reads TGTGCCAGCAGCCAAGTGACAGCTTTCGGGAACACTGAAGCTTTCTTT. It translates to CASSQVTAFGNTEAFF.

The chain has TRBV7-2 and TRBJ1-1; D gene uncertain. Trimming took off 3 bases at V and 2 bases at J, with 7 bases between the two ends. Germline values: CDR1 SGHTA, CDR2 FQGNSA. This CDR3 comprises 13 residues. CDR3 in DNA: TGTGCCAGCAGCTTTTTTAGAAACACTGAAGCTTTCTTT. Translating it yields CASSFFRNTEAFF.

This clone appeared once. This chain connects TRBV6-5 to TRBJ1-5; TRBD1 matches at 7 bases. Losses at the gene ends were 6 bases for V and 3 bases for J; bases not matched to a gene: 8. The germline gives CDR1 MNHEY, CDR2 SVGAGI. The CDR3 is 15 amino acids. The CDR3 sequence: CASRRGDSANQPQHF. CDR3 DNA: TGTGCCAGCAGACGAGGGGACAGCGCCAATCAGCCCCAGCATTTT.

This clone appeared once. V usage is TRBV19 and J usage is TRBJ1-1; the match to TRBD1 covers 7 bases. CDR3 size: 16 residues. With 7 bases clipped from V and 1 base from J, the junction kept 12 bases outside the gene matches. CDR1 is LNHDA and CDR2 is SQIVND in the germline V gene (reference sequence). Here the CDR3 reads CASTSAGTVTNTEAFF. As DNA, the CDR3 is TGTGCCAGTACCTCGGCCGGGACAGTGACGAACACTGAAGCTTTCTTT.

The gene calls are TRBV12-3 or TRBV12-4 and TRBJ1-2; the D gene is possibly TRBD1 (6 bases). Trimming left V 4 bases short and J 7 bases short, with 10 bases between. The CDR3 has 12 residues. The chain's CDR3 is CASSWYRAGYTF. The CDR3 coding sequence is TGTGCCAGCAGTTGGTACAGGGCTGGCTACACCTTC.

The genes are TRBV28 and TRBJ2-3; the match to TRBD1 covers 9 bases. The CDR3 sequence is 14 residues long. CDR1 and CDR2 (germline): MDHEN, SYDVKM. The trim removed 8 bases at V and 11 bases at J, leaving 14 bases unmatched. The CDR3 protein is CASGSGQGVWGQYF. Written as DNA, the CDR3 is TGTGCCAGCGGCTCGGGACAGGGAGTCTGGGGGCAGTATTTT.

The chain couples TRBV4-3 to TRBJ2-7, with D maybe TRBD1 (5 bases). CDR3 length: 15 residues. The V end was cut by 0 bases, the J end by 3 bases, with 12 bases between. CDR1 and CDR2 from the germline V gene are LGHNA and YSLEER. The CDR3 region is CASSQDRAPVYEQYF. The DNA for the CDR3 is TGCGCCAGCAGCCAAGACAGGGCCCCCGTCTACGAGCAGTACTTC.

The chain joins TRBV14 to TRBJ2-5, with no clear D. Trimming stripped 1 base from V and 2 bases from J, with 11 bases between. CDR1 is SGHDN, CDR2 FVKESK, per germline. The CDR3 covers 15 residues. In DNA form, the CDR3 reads TGTGCCAGCAGCCAAGGCCGGGTTATACAAGAGACCCAGTACTTC. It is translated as CASSQGRVIQETQYF.

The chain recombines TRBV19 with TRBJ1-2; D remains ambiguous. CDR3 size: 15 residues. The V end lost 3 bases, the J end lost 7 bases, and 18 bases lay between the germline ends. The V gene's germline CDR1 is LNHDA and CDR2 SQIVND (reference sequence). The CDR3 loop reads CASSITAGAKRGYTF. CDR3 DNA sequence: TGTGCCAGTAGTATCACCGCCGGAGCCAAACGTGGCTACACCTTC.

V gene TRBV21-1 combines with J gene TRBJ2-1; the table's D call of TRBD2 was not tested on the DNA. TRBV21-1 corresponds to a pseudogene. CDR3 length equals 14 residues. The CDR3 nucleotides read TGTGCCAGCAGCAAAGGATCGTTCGATGGTCGCGCGTTCTTC. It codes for CASSKGSFDGRAFF.

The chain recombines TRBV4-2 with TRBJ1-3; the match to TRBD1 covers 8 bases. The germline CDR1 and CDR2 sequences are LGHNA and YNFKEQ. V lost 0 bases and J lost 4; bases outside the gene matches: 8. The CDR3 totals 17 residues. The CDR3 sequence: CASSQDLPRTGGNTIYF. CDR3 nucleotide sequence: TGTGCCAGCAGCCAAGATCTGCCAAGGACAGGGGGAAACACCATATATTTT.

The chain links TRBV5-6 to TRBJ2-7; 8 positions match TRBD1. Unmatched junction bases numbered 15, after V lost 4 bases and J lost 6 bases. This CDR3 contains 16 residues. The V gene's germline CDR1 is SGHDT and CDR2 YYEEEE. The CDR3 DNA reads TGTGCCAGCAGCATGTGGACAGGGAGTAATTTGGGCGAGCAGTACTTC. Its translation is CASSMWTGSNLGEQYF.

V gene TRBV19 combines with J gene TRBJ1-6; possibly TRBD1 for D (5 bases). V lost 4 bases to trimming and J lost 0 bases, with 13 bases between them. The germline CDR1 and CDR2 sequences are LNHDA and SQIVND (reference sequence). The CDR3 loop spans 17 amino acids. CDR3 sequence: CASSKGRGSSYNSPLHF. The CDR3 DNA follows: TGTGCCAGTAGTAAAGGGAGGGGAAGCTCCTATAATTCACCCCTCCACTTT.

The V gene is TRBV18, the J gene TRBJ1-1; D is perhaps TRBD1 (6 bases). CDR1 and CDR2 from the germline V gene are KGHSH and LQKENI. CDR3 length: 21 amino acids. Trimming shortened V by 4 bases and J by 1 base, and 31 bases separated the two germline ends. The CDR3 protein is CASSLNRTPLAGVGSNTEAFF. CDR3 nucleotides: TGTGCCAGCTCACTAAACAGAACACCCCTGGCAGGGGTCGGTTCGAACACTGAAGCTTTCTTT.

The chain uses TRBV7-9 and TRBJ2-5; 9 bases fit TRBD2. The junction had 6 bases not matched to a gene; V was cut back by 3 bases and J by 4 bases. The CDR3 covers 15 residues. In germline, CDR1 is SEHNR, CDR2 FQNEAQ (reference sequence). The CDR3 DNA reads TGTGCCAGCAGCTTCGCGGGGGGGCCCGGAGAGACCCAGTACTTC. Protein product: CASSFAGGPGETQYF.

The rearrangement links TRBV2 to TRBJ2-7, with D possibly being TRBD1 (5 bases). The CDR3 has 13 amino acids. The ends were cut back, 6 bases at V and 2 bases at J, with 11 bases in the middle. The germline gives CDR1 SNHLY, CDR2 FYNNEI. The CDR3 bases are TGTGCCAGCAGAACCGACAGCGCCTACGAGCAGTACTTC. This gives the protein CASRTDSAYEQYF.

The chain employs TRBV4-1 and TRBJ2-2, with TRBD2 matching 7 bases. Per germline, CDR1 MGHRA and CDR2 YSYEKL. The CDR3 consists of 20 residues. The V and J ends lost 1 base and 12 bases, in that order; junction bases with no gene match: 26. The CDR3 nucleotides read TGCGCCAGCAGCCAAGTGGGCCCTACGGGGGGAATCATGACACCGGGGAAGCTGTTTTTT. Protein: CASSQVGPTGGIMTPGKLFF.

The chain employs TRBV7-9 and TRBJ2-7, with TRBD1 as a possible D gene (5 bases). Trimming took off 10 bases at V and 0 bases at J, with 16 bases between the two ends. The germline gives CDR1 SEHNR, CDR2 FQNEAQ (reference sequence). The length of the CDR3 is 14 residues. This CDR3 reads CATVSVTDSYEQYF. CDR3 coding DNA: TGTGCCACCGTGTCCGTGACAGACTCCTACGAGCAGTACTTC.

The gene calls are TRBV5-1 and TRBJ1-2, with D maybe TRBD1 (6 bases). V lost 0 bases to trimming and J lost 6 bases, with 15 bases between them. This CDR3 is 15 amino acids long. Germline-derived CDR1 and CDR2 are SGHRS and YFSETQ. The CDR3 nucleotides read TGCGCCAGCAGCTTGGAAGTGGGGGCCTTACATGGCTACACCTTC. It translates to CASSLEVGALHGYTF.

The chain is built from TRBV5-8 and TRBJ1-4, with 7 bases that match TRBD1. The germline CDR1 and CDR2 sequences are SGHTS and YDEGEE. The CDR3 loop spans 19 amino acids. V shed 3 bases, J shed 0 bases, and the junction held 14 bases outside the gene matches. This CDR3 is CASSSRRDSTTATNEKLFF. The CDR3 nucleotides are TGTGCCAGCAGCTCACGCCGGGACAGCACCACAGCAACTAATGAAAAACTGTTTTTT.

CDR3 sequence reads: CASSAGTSGGSSKETQYF. In DNA form, the CDR3 reads TGTGCCAGCAGCGCCGGGACTAGCGGGGGGTCGAGCAAAGAGACCCAGTACTTC. The chain employs TRBV9 and TRBJ2-5; 15 bases match TRBD2. This CDR3 is built from 18 residues. The germline V gene encodes CDR1 SGDLS and CDR2 YYNGEE. Unmatched junction bases numbered 9, after V lost 3 bases and J lost 3 bases. The variable domain in full, with the rest retrieved from reference TRBV9 and TRBJ2-5, is DSGVTQTPKHLITATGQRVTLRCSPRSGDLSVYWYQQSLDQGLQFLIQYYNGEERAKGNILERFSAQQFPDLHSELNLSSLELGDSALYFCASSAGTSGGSSKETQYFGPGTRLLVL.

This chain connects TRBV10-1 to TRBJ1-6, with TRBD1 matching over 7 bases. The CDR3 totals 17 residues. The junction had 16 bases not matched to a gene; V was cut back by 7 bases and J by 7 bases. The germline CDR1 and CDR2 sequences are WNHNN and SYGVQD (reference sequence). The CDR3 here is CASIARGRGQLNSPLHF. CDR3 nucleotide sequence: TGCGCCAGCATTGCCCGAGGAAGGGGACAGCTAAATTCACCCCTCCACTTT.

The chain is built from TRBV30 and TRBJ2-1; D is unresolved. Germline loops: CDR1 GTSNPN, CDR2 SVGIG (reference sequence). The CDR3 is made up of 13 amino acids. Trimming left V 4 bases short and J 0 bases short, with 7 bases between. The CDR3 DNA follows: TGTGCCTGGACGGAGAGCTCCTACAATGAGCAGTTCTTC. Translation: CAWTESSYNEQFF.

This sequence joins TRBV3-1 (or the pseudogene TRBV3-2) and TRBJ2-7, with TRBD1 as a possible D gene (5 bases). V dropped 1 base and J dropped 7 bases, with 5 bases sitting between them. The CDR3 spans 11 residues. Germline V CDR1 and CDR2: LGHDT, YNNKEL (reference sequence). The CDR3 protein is CASSQGQEQYF. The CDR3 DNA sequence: TGTGCCAGCAGCCAAGGACAGGAGCAGTACTTC.